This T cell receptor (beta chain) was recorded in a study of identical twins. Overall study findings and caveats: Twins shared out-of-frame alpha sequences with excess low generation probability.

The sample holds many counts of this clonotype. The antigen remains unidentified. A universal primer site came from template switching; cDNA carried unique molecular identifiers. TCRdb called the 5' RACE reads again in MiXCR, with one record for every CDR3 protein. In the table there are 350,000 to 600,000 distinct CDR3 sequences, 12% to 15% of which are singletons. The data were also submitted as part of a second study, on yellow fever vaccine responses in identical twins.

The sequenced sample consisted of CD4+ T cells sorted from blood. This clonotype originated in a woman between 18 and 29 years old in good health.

CDR3 sequence (DNA): TGTGCCAGCAGCTTAGTTGGGGGCGGATTGTACAATGAGCAGTTCTTC. Amino acid sequence: CASSLVGGGLYNEQFF. This chain uses TRBV7-2 with TRBJ2-1; D may be TRBD1 (6 bases). Trimming removed 1 base at V and 4 bases at J, with 14 bases between. Germline V gene sequence: CDR1 SGHTA, CDR2 FQGNSA. This CDR3 is 16 amino acids long.